This TCR beta chain was retrieved from a study of human T cells and chemical hapten exposure (dated by TCRdb to the early 2020s). Broadly, across the study: Libraries were pooled for sequencing, and variation in per-sample TCR yields was attributed mainly to small differences in library volumes within the pool. From each blood RNA sample, both TCR alpha and TCR beta chains were sequenced. This study followed changes in the peripheral blood TCR repertoire in vivo during primary and secondary sensitization of alopecia patients to the hapten diphenylcyclopropenone (DPC). Overall results and qualifications from the work: After repeated subsampling, changes were observed in the strength of the expansion versus patch-test correlation and in the threshold at which the correlation became significant. DPC sensitization did not change the number of TCRs with a frequency above 1 in 1000, and there was no evidence of changes in global repertoire structure.

The library was made by 5' RACE. Instrument used: Illumina MiSeq. During library preparation, unique molecular identifiers were attached to individual cDNA molecules so that TCRs could be counted quantitatively and reproducibly. In the original analysis: Samples had a median of roughly 91,000 TCRs, with a range from about 23,224 to 690,600. V, J and CDR3 annotation of the TCR reads was performed with the Decombinator software suite. For PS versus PT1 abundance plots, all samples were subsampled to the same number of TCRs (28,000). TCRs were defined as expanded if absent before sensitization and observed at least eight times at the 2-week time point. TCRdb reprocessing: public reads trimmed at Q25 with fastp, clones called with MiXCR, in-frame beta chains kept. Each entry merges the rows of one CDR3 protein and shows their most common DNA and genes. TCRdb's processing, not the authors' own work, is the source of the V and J calls. Present in this sample are over 95,000 distinct CDR3 sequences, approximately 20% of which were seen just once. 2.5% to 3% of the sample lies in the top ten.

V is pared back by 5 bases and J by 1 base, with 8 bases lying between the germline termini. The germline V gene provides CDR1 SGHTA and CDR2 FQGNSA. Inclusive of the bounding cysteine and phenylalanine, the CDR3 is 13 residues long. Of the read, only the CDR3 DNA is kept; its 39 bases are in frame from base 1. The table lists this clonotype with a few counts. It lacks a known antigen. Base qualities are not provided; no much larger clone lies one nucleotide away. Total RNA was extracted from unfractionated whole blood that had been collected in Tempus Blood RNA tubes. A handful of healthy volunteers were used as TCR sequencing controls and were bled at day 0, 2 weeks and 6 weeks.

The origin of this receptor is a human donor in good health. In this chain, TRBV7-2 is recombined with TRBJ1-1; a confident D gene designation cannot be given. The DNA sequence reads TGTGCCAGCAGCCAACAACGGAACACTGAAGCTTTCTTT. This gives the protein CASSQQRNTEAFF.